The clone carrying this T cell receptor beta chain was observed once. The antigen is unknown. Germline assignment: CDR1 MNHEY and CDR2 SMNVEV (reference sequence). Trimming took 0 bases from V and 4 from J, leaving 15 bases between them. The CDR3 sequence is 16 residues long. As the sequencing template, cDNA was produced by extracting RNA and reverse transcribing it. Sequenced by immunoSEQ multiplex PCR; TCRdb stores in-frame clones only, minus some. The sample consists of 200,000 to 250,000 clones, about three fifths of them appearing once. These data are taken from a study of CD8+ T cells in alopecia areata. Study-wide background: Treated patients swallowed 5 to 10 mg of oral tofacitinib twice daily. Study findings and constraints: It was less clear whether patients shared TCRs than it was in mice, possibly because of HLA. Relative to normal scalp, lesional scalp, especially alopecia totalis/universalis, showed higher clonality.

This sequence joins TRBV27 and TRBJ1-1; TRBD1 might be the D (5 bases). Sequencing used CD4+ T cells sorted from blood, obtained at week 0. The receptor was isolated from a human donor with alopecia areata. The CDR3 protein is CASSLSRDPGSTEAFF. As DNA, the CDR3 is TGTGCCAGCAGTTTATCAAGGGACCCGGGTTCCACTGAAGCTTTCTTT.